Listed here is a single TCR beta chain. The antigen remains undetermined. With 60 Vbeta and 13 Jbeta primers, the PCR was carried out. Libraries were prepared by immunoSEQ multiplex PCR; TCRdb keeps only in-frame clonotypes and omits some of them. In total, the table holds over 100,000 clones. CDR1 ENHRY and CDR2 SYGVKD come from the germline V gene. V dropped 3 bases and J dropped 2; count of bases not matched to a gene: 5. CDR3 length equals 16 residues. The data were obtained in a study of cytomegalovirus exposure and HLA in healthy donors. The donors comprised healthy bone marrow donors. Study conclusions and caveats: Analyses of presence/absence relied on an assumption of roughly uniform sequencing depth across donors. Later analysis showed TCR association rates varying by HLA locus, highest for DRB1 and lowest for HLA-C.

The V call is TRBV10-3, the J call TRBJ2-2, with 8 bases lining up with TRBD1. Sequences were obtained from PBMCs. The sequence was collected from a man aged 40-50 years in good health and CMV-seropositive. CDR3 bases: TGTGCCATCAGTGACTCCGACAGGGGAAACACCGGGGAGCTGTTTTTT. Translated: CAISDSDRGNTGELFF.